Below, 31 T cell receptor beta chains from the same sample are listed, as sequenced in a study of blood T cell repertoires in COVID-19. The data were produced by immunoSEQ multiplex PCR, yet TCRdb's version contains in-frame clones alone and is incomplete. This table holds approximately 72,000 clones, 75% to 85% found once. The specimen sequenced was peripheral blood. The receptor set was obtained from a man aged 50-59 years with acute or convalescent COVID-19.

The chain is built from TRBV6-5 and TRBJ1-4; 9 nucleotides agree with TRBD1. The junction had 9 bases not matched to a gene; V was cut back by 6 bases and J by 7 bases. Germline-derived CDR1 and CDR2 are MNHEY and SVGAGI. The CDR3 has 15 residues. The DNA of the CDR3 is TGTGCCAGCAGACAACCGGGGGACAGGGCTGAAAAACTGTTTTTT. As protein: CASRQPGDRAEKLFF.

In its sample, this clone was seen a few times. The V and J genes are TRBV6-5 and TRBJ1-5; TRBD1 might be the D (5 bases). Per germline, CDR1 MNHEY and CDR2 SVGAGI. Trimming pared 6 bases from V and 5 bases from J, leaving 11 bases between. The CDR3 runs 13 residues. CDR3 nucleotides: TGTGCCAGCAGCATTGGGGGGGATCAGCCCCAGCATTTT. It is translated as CASSIGGDQPQHF.

This chain uses TRBV19 with TRBJ1-1; D call uncertain. V was trimmed by 0 bases and J by 1 base, leaving 6 bases between them. The V gene's germline CDR1 is LNHDA and CDR2 SQIVND (reference sequence). The CDR3 consists of 14 residues. DNA of the CDR3: TGTGCCAGTAGTATAGATCAGGAGAACACTGAAGCTTTCTTT. It translates to CASSIDQENTEAFF.

This clone was observed once. One end of the junction varies from germline; a read error may be responsible. This chain connects TRBV23-1 to TRBJ2-2, with TRBD1 matching over 10 bases. TRBV23-1 is an open reading frame, and its role is uncertain. The CDR3 sequence is 16 residues long. CDR3 in DNA: TGCGCCCGCAGTCGACAGGGGGCAGTCGTAGCCGGGGAGCTGTTTTTT. Protein product: CARSRQGAVVAGELFF.

V is TRBV2 and J is TRBJ2-3; D possibly corresponds to TRBD2 (5 bases). Germline assignment: CDR1 SNHLY and CDR2 FYNNEI. The CDR3 covers 14 residues. Trimming removed 6 bases from V and 2 bases from J, with 12 bases in between. The CDR3 loop is CASRERPVTDTQYF. CDR3 in DNA: TGTGCCAGCAGAGAGCGGCCGGTCACAGATACGCAGTATTTT.

The chain joins TRBV5-5 to TRBJ1-1; D may be TRBD1 (5 bases). The CDR3 is made up of 14 amino acids. V was clipped by 4 bases and J by 4 bases, with 14 bases between them. The germline gives CDR1 SGHKS, CDR2 YYEKEE (reference sequence). The CDR3, as DNA: TGTGCCAGCAGCGAATCCCAGGGCGGCACTGAAGCTTTCTTT. Protein: CASSESQGGTEAFF.

The chain carries TRBV29-1 and TRBJ2-1; TRBD2 might be the D (6 bases). V lost 6 bases to trimming and J lost 3 bases, with 12 bases between them. The CDR3 loop spans 13 amino acids. Per the germline V gene, CDR1 is SQVTM and CDR2 is ANQGSEA. The CDR3 spells CSVRGGDYNEQFF. The CDR3 DNA sequence: TGCAGCGTCCGGGGCGGGGACTACAATGAGCAGTTCTTC.

The chain is built from TRBV5-1 and TRBJ2-1, with 13 bases lining up with TRBD2. The germline V gene encodes CDR1 SGHRS and CDR2 YFSETQ. J lost 4 bases, V lost 4 bases, and 5 bases had no gene match. The CDR3 extends over 16 amino acids. This CDR3 reads CASSRTSGGLYNEQFF. CDR3 nucleotide sequence: TGCGCCAGCAGCCGGACTAGCGGGGGCCTATACAATGAGCAGTTCTTC. The whole variable domain, remainder taken from reference TRBV5-1 and TRBJ2-1, is KAGVTQTPRYLIKTRGQQVTLSCSPISGHRSVSWYQQTPGQGLQFLFEYFSETQRNKGNFPGRFSGRQFSNSRSEMNVSTLELGDSALYLCASSRTSGGLYNEQFFGPGTRLTVL.

The CDR3 is CASSLQGKGYGYTF. In DNA, the CDR3 is TGTGCCAGCAGCCTACAGGGGAAGGGCTATGGCTACACCTTC. This sequence joins TRBV5-4 and TRBJ1-2; 7 bases align to TRBD1. The CDR3 loop spans 14 amino acids. The trim removed 4 bases at V and 4 bases at J, leaving 7 bases unmatched. CDR1 is SGHNT, CDR2 YYREEE, per germline (reference sequence).

The chain couples TRBV18 to TRBJ2-3, with D unresolved. Trimming took 6 bases from V and 0 from J, leaving 4 bases between them. Germline CDR1 and CDR2: KGHSH and LQKENI. This CDR3 region has 12 residues. CDR3 sequence reads: CASSRSTDTQYF. CDR3 DNA: TGTGCCAGCTCCCGGAGCACAGATACGCAGTATTTT. The full variable domain, its missing parts supplied by reference TRBV18 and TRBJ2-3, is NAGVMQNPRHLVRRRGQEARLRCSPMKGHSHVYWYRQLPEEGLKFMVYLQKENIIDESGMPKERFSAEFPKEGPSILRIQQVVRGDSAAYFCASSRSTDTQYFGPGTRLTVL.

The chain links TRBV20-1 to TRBJ2-7; no clear D. Between the trimmed V and J ends, which lost 3 bases and 4 bases, there was a span of 7 bases. The CDR3 is made up of 11 amino acids. From germline, CDR1 is DFQATT and CDR2 SNEGSKA (reference sequence). The CDR3 protein is CSARRSYEQYF. CDR3 DNA sequence: TGCAGTGCTAGGCGGTCTTACGAGCAGTACTTC.

This chain joins TRBV6-5 and TRBJ2-5; TRBD1 might be the D (5 bases). V lost 6 bases and J lost 1, with 12 bases in between. CDR1 is MNHEY and CDR2 is SVGAGI in the germline V gene. The CDR3 loop spans 14 amino acids. The CDR3 spells CASSIDRSQETQYF. CDR3 DNA: TGTGCCAGCAGCATCGACAGATCCCAAGAGACCCAGTACTTC.

V usage is TRBV11-3 and J usage is TRBJ2-7; the D gene is possibly TRBD1 (6 bases). The germline gives CDR1 SGHNT, CDR2 YENEEA. The CDR3 consists of 13 residues. The ends were cut back, 4 bases at V and 6 bases at J, with 13 bases in the middle. CDR3 loop: CASSSSGRGEQYF. The CDR3 nucleotides read TGTGCCAGCAGCTCGAGCGGCAGGGGCGAGCAGTACTTC.

This clone was found once. The chain joins TRBV15 to TRBJ2-7; 9 bases are shared with TRBD1. V shed 6 bases and J 3 bases; nucleotides not matched to a gene: 3. The CDR3 contains 13 residues. From germline, CDR1 is LNHNV and CDR2 YYDKDF (reference sequence). CDR3 sequence: CATRTTGGYEQYV. In DNA, the CDR3 is TGTGCCACCAGAACGACAGGGGGCTACGAGCAGTACGTC.

As concerns this clone: At one boundary the junction diverges from the germline segment, which might be a read error. The genes are TRBV4-1 and TRBJ2-1, with a tentative D call TRBD1 (6 bases). The CDR3 totals 15 residues. Germline CDR1 MGHRA, CDR2 YSYEKL. CDR3 residues: CASTQQGLAYNEQFF. The CDR3 bases are TGCGCCAGCACCCAACAGGGTCTTGCCTACAATGAGCAGTTCTTC.

V is TRBV6-5 and J is TRBJ1-2; 9 nucleotides line up with TRBD1. The CDR3 has 14 amino acids. Germline-derived CDR1 and CDR2 are MNHEY and SVGAGI. V was pared by 7 bases and J by 7 bases, with 10 bases of the junction left unmatched. For the CDR3, the DNA is TGTGCCAGCACCAATATACAGGGGGCGGGTGGCTACACCTTC. Translation gives CASTNIQGAGGYTF.

This chain uses TRBV3-1 (or the pseudogene TRBV3-2) with TRBJ2-5, with D uncertain. V was trimmed by 1 base and J by 1 base, leaving 4 bases between them. Germline-derived CDR1 and CDR2 are LGHDT and YNNKEL (reference sequence). The CDR3 has 13 residues. The CDR3, as DNA: TGTGCCAGCAGCCAAGCCTTCCAAGAGACCCAGTACTTC. It specifies CASSQAFQETQYF.

The chain joins TRBV5-1 to TRBJ2-5; D ambiguous. Looked up from germline, CDR1 is SGHRS and CDR2 is YFSETQ. The ends were cut back, 0 bases at V and 5 bases at J, with 11 bases in the middle. This CDR3 is built from 14 residues. The CDR3: CASSLVGTRETQYF. The CDR3 bases are TGCGCCAGCAGCTTGGTAGGCACGCGGGAGACCCAGTACTTC.

CDR3 DNA: TGTGCCAGCAGCTTCGGGCGGGGGGATGGTACAGATACGCAGTATTTT. This sequence encodes CASSFGRGDGTDTQYF. The chain has TRBV5-5 and TRBJ2-3, with TRBD2 identical over 8 bases. The CDR3 sequence is 16 residues long. The J segment lost 3 bases and the V segment lost 2 bases, leaving 8 bases of the junction unmatched. Germline-derived CDR1 and CDR2 are SGHKS and YYEKEE (reference sequence).

The chain has TRBV29-1 and TRBJ2-1, with 8 bases fitting TRBD1. The CDR3 covers 14 residues. The ends lost 3 bases at V and 9 bases at J; junction bases unmatched: 10. Germline V gene sequence: CDR1 SQVTM, CDR2 ANQGSEA. The CDR3 here is CSVDLQGGYSEQFF. The CDR3 DNA is TGCAGCGTTGATTTACAGGGGGGTTATAGTGAGCAGTTCTTC.

V gene TRBV5-4 combines with J gene TRBJ2-5, with a weak D call TRBD2 (5 bases). With 3 bases removed from V and 7 bases from J, the gap between germline ends came to 13 bases. This CDR3 comprises 13 residues. Germline lookup yields CDR1 SGHNT and CDR2 YYREEE (reference sequence). The CDR3 nucleotides read TGTGCCAGCAGCTGGGCCAAAGAGGGGACCCAGTACTTC. The encoded protein is CASSWAKEGTQYF.

V and J are TRBV10-3 and TRBJ1-1; no clear D. The CDR3 consists of 15 residues. Per germline, CDR1 ENHRY and CDR2 SYGVKD. Between the trimmed V and J ends, which lost 2 bases and 4 bases, there was a span of 14 bases. This CDR3 is CAISEVGGRGTEAFF. Here the CDR3 DNA reads TGTGCCATCAGTGAGGTGGGAGGCCGAGGCACTGAAGCTTTCTTT.

The CDR3 here is CAWKGARGNTIYF. Here the CDR3 DNA reads TGTGCCTGGAAGGGGGCGCGTGGAAACACCATATATTTT. The chain couples TRBV30 to TRBJ1-3; 7 bases are a match to TRBD1. V shed 4 bases, J shed 3 bases, and the junction held 3 bases outside the gene matches. There are 13 residues in the CDR3. Per the germline V gene, CDR1 is GTSNPN and CDR2 is SVGIG (reference sequence).

V is TRBV14 and J is TRBJ2-7; D not resolved. Trimming cost V 4 bases and J 2 bases, with 6 bases left between them. CDR3 length equals 12 residues. Germline V gives CDR1 SGHDN, CDR2 FVKESK. The CDR3 here is CASSLRAYEQYF. CDR3 nucleotide sequence: TGTGCCAGCAGCCTTCGAGCCTACGAGCAGTACTTC.

The chain carries TRBV11-2 and TRBJ1-6, with D possibly being TRBD1 (6 bases). The CDR3 is made up of 14 amino acids. Germline values: CDR1 SGHAT, CDR2 FQNNGV. The germline V and J ends were trimmed by 0 bases and 12 bases, with 12 bases remaining between them. CDR3 in DNA: TGTGCCAGCAGCTTAGATTGGGGGGGGCAACCCCTCCACTTT. This encodes CASSLDWGGQPLHF. Variable domain in full (rest from reference TRBV11-2 and TRBJ1-6): EAGVAQSPRYKIIEKRQSVAFWCNPISGHATLYWYQQILGQGPKLLIQFQNNGVVDDSQLPKDRFSAERLKGVDSTLKIQPAKLEDSAVYLCASSLDWGGQPLHFGNGTRLTVT.

The chain has TRBV7-2 and TRBJ2-2; TRBD1 agrees at 9 bases. Trimming removed 5 bases from V and 6 bases from J; junction bases left unmatched: 19. The CDR3 runs to 19 residues. Germline values: CDR1 SGHTA, CDR2 FQGNSA. In DNA form, the CDR3 reads TGTGCCAGCAGCCTGCCCCGGGACAGGGAGGAGTGGGTGGCCGGGGAGCTGTTTTTT. As protein: CASSLPRDREEWVAGELFF. Variable domain in full (rest from reference TRBV7-2 and TRBJ2-2): GAGVSQSPSNKVTEKGKDVELRCDPISGHTALYWYRQSLGQGLEFLIYFQGNSAPDKSGLPSDRFSAERTGGSVSTLTIQRTQQEDSAVYLCASSLPRDREEWVAGELFFGEGSRLTVL.

The chain has TRBV24-1 and TRBJ2-5, with 8 positions matching TRBD1. The V segment lost 4 bases and the J segment 4 bases; nucleotides outside the gene matches: 7. This CDR3 is 15 amino acids long. Germline CDR1 KGHDR, CDR2 SFDVKD. The DNA of the CDR3 is TGTGCCACCAGTGACATAGGACAGGGTCTAGAGACCCAGTACTTC. It specifies CATSDIGQGLETQYF.

V is TRBV12-5 and J is TRBJ2-1; tentatively, D is TRBD1 (5 bases). The V end was cut by 0 bases, the J end by 3 bases, with 12 bases between. The germline V gene encodes CDR1 LGHNT and CDR2 FRNRAP. The CDR3 is 16 residues long. In DNA form, the CDR3 reads TGTGCTAGTGGTTTGGTCCCTGAACAGGTCTACAATGAGCAGTTCTTC. Translation gives CASGLVPEQVYNEQFF.

V is TRBV30 and J is TRBJ1-2; 10 bases fit TRBD1. V lost 2 bases and J lost 5; bases outside the gene matches: 5. This CDR3 contains 14 residues. Germline V gene sequence: CDR1 GTSNPN, CDR2 SVGIG (reference sequence). This CDR3 is CAWSPGQGRYGYTF. In nucleotides, the CDR3 is TGTGCCTGGAGTCCGGGACAGGGGAGATATGGCTACACCTTC.

The count of this clone is one. Its ends do not fully match the called genes, so a read error is possible. The chain combines TRBV24-1 with TRBJ1-5; weak D call: TRBD1 (5 bases). Looked up from germline, CDR1 is KGHDR and CDR2 is SFDVKD. This CDR3 comprises 13 residues. CDR3 region: CVTAGPDNQPQHF. The CDR3 DNA follows: TGTGTCACCGCGGGGCCAGACAATCAGCCCCAGCATTTT.

This clone was seen just once. The DNA of the CDR3 is TGTGCCAGCAGCATTTGGACGGGAGGAGTTGGAGAGACCCAGTACTTC. Protein: CASSIWTGGVGETQYF. J is TRBJ2-5 and V is TRBV9, with 7 bases lining up with TRBD2. The CDR3 is made up of 16 amino acids. V lost 4 bases, J lost 4 bases, and 13 bases stayed unmatched. Germline V gene lookup returns CDR1 SGDLS and CDR2 YYNGEE.